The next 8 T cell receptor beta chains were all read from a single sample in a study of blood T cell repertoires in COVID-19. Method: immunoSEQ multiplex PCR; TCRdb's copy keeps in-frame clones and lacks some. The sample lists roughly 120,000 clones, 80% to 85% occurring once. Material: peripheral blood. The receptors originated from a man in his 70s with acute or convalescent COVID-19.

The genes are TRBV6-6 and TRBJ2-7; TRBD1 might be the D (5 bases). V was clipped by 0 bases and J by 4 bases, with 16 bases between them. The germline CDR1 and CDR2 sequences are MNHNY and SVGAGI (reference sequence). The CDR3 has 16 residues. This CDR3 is CASSYSTSGLGYEQYF. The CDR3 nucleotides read TGTGCCAGCAGTTACTCGACCTCAGGGTTGGGGTACGAGCAGTACTTC.

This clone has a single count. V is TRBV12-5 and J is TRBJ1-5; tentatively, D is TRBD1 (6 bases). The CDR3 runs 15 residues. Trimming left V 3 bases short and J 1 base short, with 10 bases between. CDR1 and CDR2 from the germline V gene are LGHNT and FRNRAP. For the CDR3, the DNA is TGTGCTAGTGGTTTTGGACAGTCGAGCAATCAGCCCCAGCATTTT. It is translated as CASGFGQSSNQPQHF.

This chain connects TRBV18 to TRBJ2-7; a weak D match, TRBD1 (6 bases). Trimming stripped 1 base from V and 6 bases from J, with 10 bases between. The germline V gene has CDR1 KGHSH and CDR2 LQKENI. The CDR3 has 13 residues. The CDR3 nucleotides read TGTGCCAGCTCACCACGACAGGTGGGCGAGCAGTACTTC. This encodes CASSPRQVGEQYF.

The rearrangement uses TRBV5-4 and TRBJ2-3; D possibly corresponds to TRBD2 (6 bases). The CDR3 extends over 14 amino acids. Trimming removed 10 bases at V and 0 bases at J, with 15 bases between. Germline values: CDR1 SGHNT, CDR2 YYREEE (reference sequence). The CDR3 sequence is CALRRAGSTDTQYF. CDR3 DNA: TGTGCCCTTCGGAGGGCGGGTAGCACAGATACGCAGTATTTT.

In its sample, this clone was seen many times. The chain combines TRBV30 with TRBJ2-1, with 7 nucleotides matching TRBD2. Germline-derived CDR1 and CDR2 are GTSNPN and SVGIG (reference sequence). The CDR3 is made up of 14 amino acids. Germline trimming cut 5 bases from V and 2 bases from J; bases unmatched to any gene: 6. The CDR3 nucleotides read TGTGCCTGGGGGAGCGGGGCAGCCTACAATGAGCAGTTCTTC. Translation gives CAWGSGAAYNEQFF.

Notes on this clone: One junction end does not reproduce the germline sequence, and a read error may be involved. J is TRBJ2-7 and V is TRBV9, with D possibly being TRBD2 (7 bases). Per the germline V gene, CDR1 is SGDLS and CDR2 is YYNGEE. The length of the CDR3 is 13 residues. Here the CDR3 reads CASSVEHAGDMTF. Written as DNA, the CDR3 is TGTGCCAGCAGCGTAGAGCATGCGGGGGACATGACCTTC.

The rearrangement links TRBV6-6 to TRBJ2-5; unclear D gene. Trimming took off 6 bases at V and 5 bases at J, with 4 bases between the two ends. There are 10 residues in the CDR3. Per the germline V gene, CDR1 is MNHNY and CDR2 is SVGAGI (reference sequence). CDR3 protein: CASRRETQYF. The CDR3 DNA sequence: TGTGCCAGCAGGAGGGAGACCCAGTACTTC.

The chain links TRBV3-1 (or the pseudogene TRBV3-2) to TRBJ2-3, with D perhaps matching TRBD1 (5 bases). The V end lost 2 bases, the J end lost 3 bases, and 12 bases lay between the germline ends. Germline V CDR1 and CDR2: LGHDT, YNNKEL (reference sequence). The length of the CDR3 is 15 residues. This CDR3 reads CASSQLRGSTDTQYF. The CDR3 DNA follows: TGTGCCAGCAGCCAACTAAGGGGTTCGACAGATACGCAGTATTTT.